Listed below are T cell receptor beta chains from one sample, sequenced in a study of T cells in Graves' hyperthyroidism and ophthalmopathy. TCRdb itself ran the multiplex PCR reads through MiXCR, one entry per CDR3 protein. The sample carries around 700,000 distinct CDR3 sequences, around 20% recorded once. What was sequenced was blood. Source of these receptors: a woman in her forties or fifties with Graves' hyperthyroidism that later progressed to Graves' ophthalmopathy. The CDR3 runs from the conserved cysteine through the conserved F or W. The D gene is left open where the match is weak. Clone sizes are given selectively: once, few, many, or a class where the clone is expanded.

j_gene | abundance | v_gene | d_gene | CDR3aa | CDR3nt
TRBJ1-1 | many | TRBV3-1 | NA | CASSPTGPGLGNTEAFF | TGTGCCAGCAGCCCTACGGGTCCCGGGTTGGGGAACACTGAAGCTTTCTTT
TRBJ2-7 | few | TRBV30 | NA | CAWSRGVYEQYF | TGTGCCTGGAGTAGGGGGGTCTACGAGCAGTACTTC
TRBJ2-2 | NA | TRBV6-5 | NA | CASSYSGSRSGELFF | TGTGCCAGCAGTTACTCTGGGTCGAGGTCCGGGGAGCTGTTTTTT
TRBJ2-5 | few | TRBV28 | NA | CASSLLRAEETQYF | TGTGCCAGCAGTTTACTCAGGGCTGAGGAGACCCAGTACTTC
TRBJ2-4 | NA | TRBV14 | NA | CASSQEMRGSNKNIQYF | TGTGCCAGCAGCCAAGAAATGCGGGGCTCCAACAAAAACATTCAGTACTTC
TRBJ2-7 | NA | TRBV7-2 | NA | CASSPGRGRGYEQYF | TGTGCCAGCAGCCCTGGGAGAGGGAGAGGGTACGAGCAGTACTTC
TRBJ1-4 | NA | TRBV2 | NA | CASTRLQATATNEKLFF | TGTGCCAGCACCAGACTACAAGCGACAGCAACTAATGAAAAACTGTTTTTT
TRBJ2-3 | NA | TRBV5-5 | TRBD2 | CASSLAVGTDTQYF | TGTGCCAGCAGCCTAGCGGTAGGGACAGATACGCAGTATTTT
TRBJ2-4 | NA | TRBV7-9 | TRBD1 | CASSERTGPIQYF | TGTGCCAGCAGCGAACGGACAGGACCTATTCAGTACTTC
TRBJ1-3 | once | TRBV9 | NA | CASSVVSDSSGNTIYF | TGTGCCAGCAGCGTAGTCTCAGACTCCTCTGGAAACACCATATATTTT
TRBJ1-4 | few | TRBV14 | TRBD1 | CASSQNVGQGSEKLFF | TGTGCCAGCAGCCAGAACGTGGGACAGGGAAGTGAAAAACTGTTTTTT
TRBJ2-1 | NA | TRBV6-2/TRBV6-3 | NA | CASSYPGSSYNEQFF | TGTGCCAGCAGCTACCCAGGTAGCTCCTACAATGAGCAGTTCTTC
TRBJ1-5 | few | TRBV5-1 | NA | CASSSDTGFNQPQHF | TGCGCCAGCAGCTCAGATACAGGGTTCAATCAGCCCCAGCATTTT
TRBJ2-7 | many | TRBV20-1 | NA | CSARIRGRSALLTGEQYF | TGCAGTGCTAGAATCAGGGGCCGCAGCGCTCTACTGACTGGGGAGCAGTACTTC
TRBJ1-5 | once | TRBV5-4 | NA | CASSLGPEEISNQPQHF | TGTGCCAGCAGCCTCGGACCTGAAGAAATTAGCAATCAGCCCCAGCATTTT
TRBJ1-2 | many | TRBV5-1 | NA | CASSFGGIGYTF | TGCGCCAGCAGCTTTGGAGGTATTGGCTACACCTTC
TRBJ1-5 | NA | TRBV12-3/TRBV12-4 | TRBD1 | CASSETGADQPQHF | TGTGCCAGCAGCGAGACAGGGGCCGATCAGCCCCAGCATTTT
TRBJ2-5 | many | TRBV7-9 | TRBD1 | CASSPTSPGTAVGETQYF | TGTGCCAGCAGCCCAACCTCACCCGGGACAGCTGTAGGAGAGACCCAGTACTTC
TRBJ2-7 | few | TRBV7-3 | TRBD1 | CASSPLGTVYSYEQYF | TGTGCCAGCAGCCCGCTCGGGACAGTTTATTCCTACGAGCAGTACTTC
TRBJ1-2 | NA | TRBV6-1 | TRBD1 | CASSPSRDRGSGYTF | TGTGCCAGCAGCCCTAGCCGGGACAGGGGATCTGGCTACACCTTC
TRBJ1-2 | many | TRBV24-1 | TRBD1 | CATSDWGQTYGYTF | TGTGCCACCAGTGATTGGGGACAGACCTATGGCTACACCTTC
TRBJ2-6 | many | TRBV2 | NA | CASLPAGAGYSGANVLTF | TGTGCCAGCCTCCCCGCCGGGGCCGGCTACTCTGGGGCCAACGTCCTGACTTTC
TRBJ1-6 | once | TRBV7-6 | NA | CASSLNHQGPNSPLHF | TGTGCCAGCAGCTTAAACCATCAGGGACCTAATTCACCCCTCCACTTT
TRBJ2-1 | many | TRBV5-1 | TRBD1 | CASSSPTGTEQVQFF | TGCGCCAGCAGCTCCCCCACCGGGACAGAGCAAGTGCAGTTCTTC
TRBJ2-3 | many | TRBV5-5 | NA | CASSKLTGTDTQYF | TGTGCCAGCAGCAAACTAACAGGCACAGATACGCAGTATTTT
TRBJ1-2 | few | TRBV3-1 | TRBD1 | CASSPTGAWGYTF | TGTGCCAGCAGCCCGACAGGGGCTTGGGGCTACACCTTC
TRBJ1-5 | NA | TRBV19 | NA | CASSPYRDQPQHF | TGTGCCAGTAGTCCGTACAGGGATCAGCCCCAGCATTTT
TRBJ2-7 | once | TRBV5-6 | TRBD2 | CASSYLSGGPGEQYF | TGTGCCAGCAGCTACCTGAGCGGGGGGCCGGGGGAGCAGTACTTC
TRBJ2-7 | many | TRBV2 | TRBD2 | CASSVRTSGYEQYF | TGTGCCAGCAGTGTCAGGACTAGCGGATACGAGCAGTACTTC
TRBJ2-3 | few | TRBV6-5 | NA | CASSYGGQTPDTQYF | TGTGCCAGCAGTTACGGGGGCCAAACCCCAGATACGCAGTATTTT
TRBJ1-3 | many | TRBV20-1 | NA | CSARDGGRSGNTIYF | TGCAGTGCTAGAGATGGCGGCCGCTCTGGAAACACCATATATTTT
TRBJ1-3 | NA | TRBV10-3 | NA | CAISESEEGIGNTIYF | TGTGCCATCAGTGAGTCGGAGGAGGGGATAGGAAACACCATATATTTT
TRBJ1-2 | few | TRBV30 | NA | CAWSGGHGYTF | TGTGCCTGGAGCGGCGGACATGGCTACACCTTC
TRBJ1-5 | few | TRBV20-1 | TRBD1 | CSAEPGQGDQPQHF | TGCAGTGCGGAGCCGGGACAGGGGGATCAGCCCCAGCATTTT
TRBJ1-2 | NA | TRBV25-1 | NA | CASSPFRDTYGYTF | TGTGCCAGCAGTCCATTCAGGGATACCTATGGCTACACCTTC
TRBJ2-2 | NA | TRBV24-1 | TRBD1 | CATGVGTGSIGELFF | TGTGCCACCGGTGTGGGGACAGGATCTATCGGGGAGCTGTTTTTT
TRBJ1-1 | many | TRBV20-1 | NA | CSLDSINTEAFF | TGCAGTCTGGACAGCATAAACACTGAAGCTTTCTTT
TRBJ2-5 | few | TRBV29-1 | NA | CSLLLRGETQYF | TGCAGCCTTTTGCTCAGGGGTGAGACCCAGTACTTC
TRBJ2-3 | NA | TRBV9 | NA | CASSVRTPSTDTQYF | TGTGCCAGCAGCGTCCGGACACCAAGCACAGATACGCAGTATTTT
TRBJ2-1 | few | TRBV6-1 | TRBD1 | CASAGQGAYNEQFF | TGTGCCAGCGCGGGACAGGGGGCTTACAATGAGCAGTTCTTC
TRBJ2-7 | NA | TRBV19 | TRBD2 | CASSKGLASSYEQYF | TGTGCCAGTAGTAAAGGACTAGCAAGCTCCTACGAGCAGTACTTC
TRBJ2-1 | many | TRBV5-1 | TRBD2 | CASSLSPSGYNEQFF | TGCGCCAGCAGCTTGAGCCCTAGCGGCTACAATGAGCAGTTCTTC